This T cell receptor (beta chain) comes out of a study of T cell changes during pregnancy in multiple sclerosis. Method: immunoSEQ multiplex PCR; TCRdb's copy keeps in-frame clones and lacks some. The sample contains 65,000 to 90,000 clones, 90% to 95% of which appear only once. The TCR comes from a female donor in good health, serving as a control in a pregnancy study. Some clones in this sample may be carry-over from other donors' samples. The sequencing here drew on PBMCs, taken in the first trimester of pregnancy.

DNA for the CDR3: TGCGCCAGCAGTTCCGGGACAGGGAAAGTTGACTATGGCTACACCTTC. Amino acid sequence: CASSSGTGKVDYGYTF. This chain joins TRBV5-1 and TRBJ1-2, with TRBD1 matching over 9 bases. V trimming: 5 bases; J trimming: 3 bases; junction bases outside the gene matches: 11. CDR1 is SGHRS and CDR2 is YFSETQ in the germline V gene. This CDR3 is built from 16 residues.